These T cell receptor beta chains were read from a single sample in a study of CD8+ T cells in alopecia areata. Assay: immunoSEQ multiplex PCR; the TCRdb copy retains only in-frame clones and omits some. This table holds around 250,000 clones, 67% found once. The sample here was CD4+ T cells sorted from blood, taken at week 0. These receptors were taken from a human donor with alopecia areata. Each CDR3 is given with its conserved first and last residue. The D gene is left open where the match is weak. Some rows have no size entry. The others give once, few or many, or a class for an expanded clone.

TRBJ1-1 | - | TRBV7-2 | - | CASSSRGAEAFF | TGTGCCAGCAGCTCTCGGGGGGCTGAAGCTTTCTTT
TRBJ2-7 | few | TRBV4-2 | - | CASSRDGAYEQYF | TGTGCCAGCAGCCGGGACGGCGCCTACGAGCAGTACTTC
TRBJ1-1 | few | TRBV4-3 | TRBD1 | CASSQVGQREAFF | TGCGCCAGCAGCCAAGTGGGACAGCGCGAAGCTTTCTTT
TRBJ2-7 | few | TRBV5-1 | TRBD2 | CASSHSAGPDEQYF | TGCGCCAGCAGCCACTCAGCGGGGCCCGACGAGCAGTACTTC
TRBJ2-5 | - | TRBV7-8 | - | CASSLALERGVEETQYF | TGTGCCAGCAGCTTAGCGCTCGAAAGGGGAGTGGAGGAGACCCAGTACTTC
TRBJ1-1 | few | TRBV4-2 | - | CASSQPGWNTEAFF | TGTGCCAGCAGCCAGCCAGGCTGGAACACTGAAGCTTTCTTT
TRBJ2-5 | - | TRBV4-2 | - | CASSQDEDSPTQYF | TGTGCCAGCAGCCAAGATGAAGACTCGCCGACCCAGTACTTC
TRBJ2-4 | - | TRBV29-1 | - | CSAEYRYF | TGCAGCGCAGAGTATCGGTACTTC
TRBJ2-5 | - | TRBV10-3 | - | CAISESTEETQYF | TGTGCCATCAGTGAGTCTACGGAAGAGACCCAGTACTTC
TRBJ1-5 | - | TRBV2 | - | CASSDTAQPQHF | TGTGCCAGCAGTGATACGGCTCAGCCCCAGCATTTT
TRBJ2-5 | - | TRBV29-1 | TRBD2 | CSARRLRGGETQYF | TGCAGCGCCAGAAGGTTACGGGGAGGGGAGACCCAGTACTTC
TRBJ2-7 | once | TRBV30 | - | CAWSVATYEQYF | TGTGCCTGGAGTGTAGCCACCTACGAGCAGTACTTC
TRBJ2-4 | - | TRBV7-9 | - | CASSPVTGFKNIQYF | TGTGCCAGCAGCCCGGTAACAGGCTTCAAAAACATTCAGTACTTC
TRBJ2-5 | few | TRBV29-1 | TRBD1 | CSVAGTGQFETQYF | TGCAGCGTGGCCGGGACAGGGCAGTTCGAGACCCAGTACTTC
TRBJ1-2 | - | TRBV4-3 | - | CASSEGHSNYGYTF | TGCGCCAGCAGCGAAGGGCATTCTAACTATGGCTACACCTTC
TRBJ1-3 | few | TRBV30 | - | CAWTSGASTGNTIYF | TGTGCCTGGACTTCGGGGGCCAGCACTGGAAACACCATATATTTT
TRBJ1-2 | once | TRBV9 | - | CASSAQGNYGYTF | TGTGCCAGCAGCGCCCAGGGTAACTATGGCTACACCTTC
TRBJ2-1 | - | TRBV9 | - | CASSVMTVGLGEQFF | TGTGCCAGCAGCGTAATGACAGTGGGGCTGGGTGAGCAGTTCTTC
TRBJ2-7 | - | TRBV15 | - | CATSREGNREGEQYF | TGTGCCACCAGCAGGGAGGGGAACAGGGAGGGCGAGCAGTACTTC
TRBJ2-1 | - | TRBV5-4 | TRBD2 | CASTTSGWADNEQFF | TGTGCCAGCACAACTAGCGGGTGGGCCGACAATGAGCAGTTCTTC
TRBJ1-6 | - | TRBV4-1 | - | CASSQLGWGVIGSPLHF | TGCGCCAGCAGCCAATTAGGATGGGGTGTGATAGGTTCACCCCTCCACTTT
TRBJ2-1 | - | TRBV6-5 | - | CASRRETYNEQFF | TGTGCCAGCCGCCGGGAAACCTACAATGAGCAGTTCTTC
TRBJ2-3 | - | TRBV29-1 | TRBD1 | CSVETGQFTDTQYF | TGCAGCGTTGAAACGGGACAGTTCACAGATACGCAGTATTTT
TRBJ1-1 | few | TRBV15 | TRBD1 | CATSKYRGTEAFF | TGTGCCACCAGCAAGTACAGGGGTACTGAAGCTTTCTTT
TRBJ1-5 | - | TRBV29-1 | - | CSVGDTVGPQHF | TGCAGCGTTGGGGACACCGTAGGGCCCCAGCATTTT
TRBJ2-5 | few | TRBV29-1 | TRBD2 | CSIRLAVISGTQYF | TGCAGCATCCGACTAGCGGTGATTAGCGGGACCCAGTACTTC
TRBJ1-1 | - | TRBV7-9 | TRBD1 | CASSLGTGEAFF | TGTGCCAGCAGCTTAGGGACAGGGGAAGCTTTCTTT
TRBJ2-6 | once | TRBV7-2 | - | CASSSRGSSGANVLTF | TGTGCCAGCAGCTCCAGGGGCTCCTCTGGGGCCAACGTCCTGACTTTC
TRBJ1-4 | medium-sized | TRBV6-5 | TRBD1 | CASSQTQGANEKLFF | TGTGCCAGCAGCCAGACCCAGGGGGCTAATGAAAAACTGTTTTTT
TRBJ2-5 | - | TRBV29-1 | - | CSVVSGQETQYF | TGCAGCGTTGTCTCGGGTCAAGAGACCCAGTACTTC
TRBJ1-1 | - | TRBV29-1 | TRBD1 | CSVEPGQMNTEAFF | TGCAGCGTTGAGCCGGGACAGATGAACACTGAAGCTTTCTTT
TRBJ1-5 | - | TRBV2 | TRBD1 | CASRQQGGNQPQHF | TGTGCCAGCAGGCAACAGGGGGGCAATCAGCCCCAGCATTTT
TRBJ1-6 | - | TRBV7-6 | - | CASSLSRGGSPLHF | TGTGCCAGCAGCTTAAGTAGGGGAGGCTCACCCCTCCACTTT
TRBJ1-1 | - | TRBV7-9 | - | CASSFDRRDTEAFF | TGTGCCAGCAGCTTCGACAGGCGGGACACTGAAGCTTTCTTT
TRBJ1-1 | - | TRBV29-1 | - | CSVGLGNLNTEAFF | TGCAGCGTTGGCTTGGGTAACTTGAACACTGAAGCTTTCTTT
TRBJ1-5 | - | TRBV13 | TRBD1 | CASSLPGGQPQHF | TGTGCCAGCAGCTTACCAGGGGGACAGCCCCAGCATTTT
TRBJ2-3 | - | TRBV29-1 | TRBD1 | CSVHRDRGTDTQYF | TGCAGCGTTCACCGGGACAGGGGCACAGATACGCAGTATTTT
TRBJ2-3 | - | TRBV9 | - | CASSVVGSPTDTQYF | TGTGCCAGCAGCGTAGTTGGCAGTCCCACAGATACGCAGTATTTT
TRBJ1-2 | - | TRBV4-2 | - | CASSLDRDNYGYTF | TGTGCCAGCAGCCTCGACCGGGACAACTATGGCTACACCTTC
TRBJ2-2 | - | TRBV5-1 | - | CASSPGSGGELFF | TGCGCCAGCAGCCCAGGTAGCGGCGGGGAGCTGTTTTTT
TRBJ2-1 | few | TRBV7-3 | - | CASSAGLSSYNEQFF | TGTGCCAGCAGCGCGGGCTTGAGCTCCTACAATGAGCAGTTCTTC
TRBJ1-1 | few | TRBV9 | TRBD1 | CASSVGAGGSTEAFF | TGTGCCAGCAGCGTAGGGGCAGGGGGTAGCACTGAAGCTTTCTTT
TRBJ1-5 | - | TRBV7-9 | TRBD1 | CASSRTGENQPQHF | TGTGCCAGCAGCCGGACAGGGGAAAATCAGCCCCAGCATTTT
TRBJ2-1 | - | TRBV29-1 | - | CSAGPSTHNEQFF | TGCAGCGCAGGACCGAGCACCCACAATGAGCAGTTCTTC
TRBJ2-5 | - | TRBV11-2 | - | CASSPQWGKETQYF | TGTGCCAGCAGCCCCCAGTGGGGGAAAGAGACCCAGTACTTC
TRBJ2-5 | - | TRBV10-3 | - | CATSTGTRQETQYF | TGTGCCACCTCGACAGGAACTCGTCAAGAGACCCAGTACTTC
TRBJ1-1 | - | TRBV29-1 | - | CSVEVGFF | TGCAGCGTTGAAGTTGGATTCTTT
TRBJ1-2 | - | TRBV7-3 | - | CASSLPGTGFGGYTF | TGTGCCAGCAGCTTACCCGGGACGGGTTTCGGTGGCTACACCTTC
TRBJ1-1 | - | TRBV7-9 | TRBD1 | CASSLGDREKVEAFF | TGTGCCAGCAGCTTAGGGGACAGGGAGAAAGTTGAAGCTTTCTTT
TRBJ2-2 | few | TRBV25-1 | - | CASSGLVAGELFF | TGTGCCAGCAGTGGACTAGTAGCCGGGGAGCTGTTTTTT
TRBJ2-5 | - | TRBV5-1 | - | CASSLAPTGGKTQETQYF | TGCGCCAGCAGCTTGGCCCCGACAGGAGGAAAAACTCAAGAGACCCAGTACTTC
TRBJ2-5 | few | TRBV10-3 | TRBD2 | CAISESLAGEETQYF | TGTGCCATCAGTGAGTCCCTAGCGGGGGAAGAGACCCAGTACTTC
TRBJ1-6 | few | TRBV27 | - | CASWGGQGFSPLHF | TGTGCCAGCTGGGGGGGGCAGGGATTTTCACCCCTCCACTTT
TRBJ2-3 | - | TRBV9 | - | CASSVAGFADTQYF | TGTGCCAGCAGCGTAGCTGGGTTCGCAGATACGCAGTATTTT
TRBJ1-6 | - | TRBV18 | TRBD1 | CASSPIRKQGFRNSPLHF | TGTGCCAGCTCACCAATCCGAAAACAGGGGTTCCGCAATTCACCCCTCCACTTT
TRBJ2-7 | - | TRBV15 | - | CATSNWRGNYEQYF | TGTGCCACCAGCAATTGGCGGGGTAACTACGAGCAGTACTTC
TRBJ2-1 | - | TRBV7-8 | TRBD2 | CASSPVPAGGLGEQFF | TGTGCCAGCAGCCCCGTTCCAGCGGGGGGCCTCGGGGAGCAGTTCTTC